This T cell receptor (beta chain) originates from a study of cytomegalovirus exposure and HLA in healthy donors (dated by TCRdb to the late 2010s). Context from the whole study: An earlier analysis of 550 to 700 of the donors reported about 250 Gb of sequence data and 120 million or so unique TCR beta sequences from around 200 million T cells. Among the approximately 430 genotyped donors, about 83% belonged to the genetic ancestry cluster associated with self-reported Caucasian donors. About 330 gigabases of sequencing data and approximately 91 million unique TCR sequences made up an early release that covered around 640 HLA-typed donors. Every discovery cohort repertoire had been produced on one sequencing platform. The number of donors typed differed by locus, with about 629-630 for A, B, C, DRB1 and DQB1, roughly 520 for DQA1, about 610 for DPA1, and roughly 450 for DPB1. A separate validation cohort of roughly 110 different subjects was used in addition to the approximately 670-subject first cohort. Alongside the repertoire data, information on donor age, sex, ethnicity and CMV serostatus was compiled. The T cell repertoires of some 670 subjects were profiled by immunosequencing and related to cytomegalovirus serostatus. A later genetic analysis used genome-wide SNP genotypes for about three fifths of the roughly 700 donors, treating that subset as a discovery cohort. To study patterns of TCR occurrence, a later analysis re-analyzed previously published TCR beta repertoires from just over 650 donors and added high-resolution HLA genotyping. Among over 350 genotyped donors of the cohort, an average of around 240,000 unique TCR beta nucleotide sequences were sequenced per donor, roughly 20% of them non-productive. Rather than using new phenotypic data, the later analysis identified candidate immune exposures from TCR beta sequences and from how often those sequences occurred across donors. In an earlier analysis of several hundred of the donors, high-throughput TCR beta sequencing was used to judge whether each TCR beta V gene segment behaved as functional or pseudogenic. Class I and class II HLA loci were covered by the typing at four-digit resolution. The aim of the study was to test whether cataloging public T cell receptors could identify signatures of past pathogen exposure. To predict cytomegalovirus infection status, the study combined high-throughput TCR immunosequencing, statistical association of individual TCRs with disease status, and machine learning. Four or five DR-DQ haplotypes were handled as single units for association and clustering because linkage in the cohort was strong.

On this clone: The target of this receptor is not known. No much larger clone is present one base from it, and per-base qualities are unavailable.

What the research found in general, with its limitations: Three of the identified cytomegalovirus-associated TCR beta chains were confirmed in vitro to be specific for cytomegalovirus antigens. The sequencing pipeline was judged likely to have produced a cluster of highly shared sequence variants as a technical artifact. Linkage disequilibrium might explain the correlated functional status among segregating V segments, but an unknown experimental factor could not be excluded. According to a later analysis, parvovirus B19, influenza, CMV and Epstein-Barr virus appeared linked to several top co-occurrence clusters. The presence/absence analyses assumed that sequencing depth was roughly uniform across donors, and that assumption may not be true. In this cohort, only TCR beta chains were sequenced, and detectable features were limited by the absence of alpha or paired-chain data. Cytomegalovirus status was reported to be diagnosed by the classifier with high specificity and sensitivity in both the original and validation cohorts. In a later analysis, the rate of TCR association differed among HLA loci, with DRB1 alleles having the most associated TCRs and HLA-C alleles having the fewest. A later analysis associated 15,000 to 20,000 TCR beta sequences with specific HLA alleles at a false discovery rate of 0.05. A later analysis found that most CMV-associated TCR beta chains appeared HLA-restricted, with HLA associations seemingly driven largely by CMV exposure. A later genetic analysis reported fewer N-insertions in productive TCRs among donors in an Asian-associated ancestry cluster than the approximately 700-donor mean. Most TCR sequences were seen in very few donors, while some public TCRs were found in many individuals. A further reported finding was that TCR beta sequences accurately predicted the HLA-A and HLA-B alleles for most subjects in the first cohort. Broadly in line with IMGT annotations, most TCR beta V segments showed up in productive rearrangements about 90% or about 30% of the time in an earlier analysis of roughly 590 of the donors. Because HLA typing was missing for some donors at each locus, association tests included only the typed subset. V-gene and J-gene trimming of TCR beta chains was associated with a missense DCLRE1C variant in a later genetic analysis, and the association was replicated in an independent cohort. In a later analysis, HLA-associated TCR beta chains showed more clonal expansion and lower generation probabilities than non-associated chains that were equally common. When HLA alleles, especially DR and DQ, strongly co-occurred, attributing TCR associations to individual alleles was difficult. Fewer than 20 rarely observed V segments, including chromosome 9 orphons, were excluded from the earlier analysis of about 610 of the donors because counts were too low. Immune exposure information for the cohort was limited to CMV serostatus. The study gave a list of roughly 150 TCR beta chains associated with cytomegalovirus. The authors suggested that the approach could potentially be extended to other disease states and immunological phenotypes.

The library was generated by the immunoSEQ multiplex PCR assay. A mixture of 60 forward primers for TCR Vbeta segments and 13 reverse primers for TCR Jbeta segments was used in the multiplex PCR. The CDR3 region of rearranged TCR beta genes was amplified from genomic DNA by a multiplex PCR assay. Amplified TCR beta libraries were sequenced as 87-base-pair reads on the Illumina HiSeq System. In the authors' own workflow: In a later analysis, tens of millions of unique TCR beta chains were counted across the roughly 700 repertoires, and approximately 11 million of these chains were shared by at least two donors. Raw reads were error-corrected and collapsed into unique sequences with a nearest-neighbor algorithm that merged closely related sequences to remove PCR and sequencing errors. V, D and J gene segments were assigned by aligning CDR3 sequences to IMGT reference sequences. For a sequence to be retained, a match of at least six nucleotides was required to both a V gene segment and a J gene segment. Rearrangements were classified as productive when the CDR3 lacked stop codons and remained in frame with V and J, and all other rearrangements were classified as non-productive. CDR3 was defined by IMGT convention, running from the second conserved V-encoded cysteine to the conserved J-encoded phenylalanine. The earlier analysis of fewer than 700 of the donors excluded sequences that lacked an unambiguous match to a single V gene segment. An earlier analysis of approximately 590 of the donors classified V segments as functional when productive rearrangements were above 56.7% and as segregating when the standard deviation between donors was above 5%. To diagnose cytomegalovirus status from the catalog of TCR beta chain sequences, a statistical classification framework was built. V and J gene assignment, in a later analysis, came from comparing TCR nucleotide sequences with IMGT/GENE-DB human TR gene sequences. Using the TCRdist pipeline, a later analysis assigned CDR3 sequences along with most-parsimonious VDJ recombination scenarios. In a later analysis, each TCR beta chain was defined by its CDR3 amino acid sequence together with its V-gene family, and reads without a unique V-gene family were excluded. A later analysis removed over 500 highly shared, low-generation-probability nucleotide sequences to deal with suspected cross-contamination and a sequencing artifact. In a later analysis, a clonal expansion index was calculated for each public chain from normalized within-repertoire ranks of inferred template counts. Generation probabilities in a later analysis came from a VDJ recombination model fitted to out-of-frame rearrangements, and those results were checked against IGoR. Hypergeometric tests were used in a later analysis to score TCR-TCR, TCR-HLA and TCR-CMV co-occurrence, with a repertoire-size bias correction applied to the TCR pairs. In a later analysis, false discovery rates were estimated by permuting HLA or CMV assignments 20 times. In a later analysis, co-occurring TCRs were grouped with DBSCAN, and TCRdist sequence similarity was added when clustering was performed within HLA-allele-positive subsets. Repertoires with fewer than 30,000 or more than 120,000 public chains were left out of co-occurrence clustering, as were five repertoires with anomalous nucleotide sharing. TCRdb's version of the immuneACCESS table is confined to in-frame rearrangements and falls short of the full clone set. An unresolved V gene accounts for under half of the shortfall where checked; the remainder is of unknown origin. V and J calls and clone size are copied from that table; D and trimming were computed from the DNA. The sample contains about 120,000 clones, around 69% of them found a single time. The ten largest clones capture about 16% of the sample.

The cohort comprised 666 healthy bone marrow donors. Cohort members were all nominally healthy when sampled, although unrecorded immune exposures were likely present. The donor tested CMV seropositive, placing the donor among the 250 to 350 seropositive members of the cohort. Each donor provided a peripheral blood sample, and peripheral blood mononuclear cells were used for TCR beta sequencing. Genomic DNA extraction from the blood cell samples was performed with the Qiagen DNeasy Blood Extraction Kit. The receptor was derived from a man aged 50-60 years in good health and CMV-seropositive. Sequencing input: PBMCs.

For the CDR3, the sequence is CASSPLARSTYYGYTF. The nucleotides are TGTGCCAGCTCACCCCTCGCGAGGAGCACCTACTATGGCTACACCTTC. The rearranged segments are TRBV18 and TRBJ1-2; the D gene is not confidently resolved. The junction shows trimming of 3 bases on V and 3 bases on J, plus 17 bases between the germline ends. The germline V gene sets CDR1 to KGHSH and CDR2 to LQKENI. The CDR3 has 16 amino acids, counting the end cysteine and phenylalanine. Only the CDR3 region is kept as DNA, spanning 48 bases read in frame from base 1.